This is a list of T cell receptor beta chains from one sample in a study of blood T cell repertoires in COVID-19. The method was immunoSEQ multiplex PCR; TCRdb's version includes in-frame clones alone and lacks a portion of them. The table has roughly 250,000 clones, about 90% seen once; the top ten hold 3.1%. The sequenced material came from PBMCs or T cells enriched from blood (not recorded which). All receptors derive from a woman in her thirties or forties who had been exposed to COVID-19. The CDR3 runs from the conserved cysteine through the conserved F or W. The D gene is left open where the match is weak. Some rows have no size entry. The others give once, few or many, or a class for an expanded clone.

V	J	size	D	DNA	CDR3
TRBV7-2	TRBJ1-4	NA	TRBD1	TGTGCCAGCAGCTACGGGACAGGGGGTGAAAAACTGTTTTTT	CASSYGTGGEKLFF
TRBV5-1	TRBJ1-2	NA	TRBD1	TGCGCCAGCAGCTTTGACAGGGGATCCTATGGCTACACCTTC	CASSFDRGSYGYTF
TRBV5-4	TRBJ2-1	once	NA	TGTGCCAGCAGCCCTCCGAGAGACAATGAGCAGTTCTTC	CASSPPRDNEQFF
TRBV7-2	TRBJ2-7	NA	NA	TGTGCCAGCAGCTTAGGCGTCGGTAACGAGCAGTACTTC	CASSLGVGNEQYF
TRBV9	TRBJ1-2	NA	TRBD1	TGTGCCAGCAGCGTAGACGGACAGGGCTATGGCTACACCTTC	CASSVDGQGYGYTF
TRBV4-3	TRBJ1-6	NA	NA	TGCGCCAGCAGCCAAGATCGGGGACAAAATTCACCCCTCCACTTT	CASSQDRGQNSPLHF
TRBV27	TRBJ2-3	once	TRBD2	TGTGCCAGCAGTTTAATCCGTCTAGCGGGGGCTTTTGGGGATACGCAGTATTTT	CASSLIRLAGAFGDTQYF
TRBV20-1	TRBJ2-1	once	NA	TGCAGTGCGAGTAAGTCGCTGAGGAACAATGAGCAGTTCTTC	CSASKSLRNNEQFF
TRBV7-8	TRBJ1-1	once	NA	TGTGCCAGCAGCAAAACGACAGCGAACACTGAAGCTTTCTTT	CASSKTTANTEAFF
TRBV4-2	TRBJ2-5	NA	NA	TGTGCCAGCAGCCAAGGGAGCAACCAAGAGACCCAGTACTTC	CASSQGSNQETQYF
TRBV19	TRBJ1-1	NA	NA	TGTGCCAGTAAGAGTTATTCTGAAGCTTTCTTT	CASKSYSEAFF
TRBV27	TRBJ2-7	NA	NA	TGTGCCAGCAGTTTAGGTGCAGGGGTGGGCGAGCAGTACTTC	CASSLGAGVGEQYF
TRBV2	TRBJ1-1	NA	NA	TGTGCCAGCAGTGAAGCAACAGGGAAGAACACTGAAGCTTTCTTT	CASSEATGKNTEAFF
TRBV27	TRBJ1-6	NA	NA	TGTGCCAGCAGTTTGGGGAGTCTCTCCTATAATTCACCCCTCCACTTT	CASSLGSLSYNSPLHF
TRBV3-1/TRBV3-2	TRBJ2-3	NA	NA	TGTGCCAGCAGCCCGTCCCCAGGGGTCAGAGATACGCAGTATTTT	CASSPSPGVRDTQYF
TRBV5-5	TRBJ2-7	NA	TRBD1	TGTGCCAGCAGCTCGGACAGGAACGGCTACGAGCAGTACTTC	CASSSDRNGYEQYF
TRBV27	TRBJ1-1	NA	NA	TGTGCCAGCAGTCTCACAGGTACTGAAGCTTTCTTT	CASSLTGTEAFF
TRBV4-2	TRBJ2-1	once	TRBD1	TGTGCCAGCAGCCTGACCGGGACAGGGGGCGATGAGCAGTTCTTC	CASSLTGTGGDEQFF
TRBV12-3/TRBV12-4	TRBJ1-3	NA	NA	TGTGCCAGCGGACAGACCTCTGGAAACACCATATATTTT	CASGQTSGNTIYF
TRBV27	TRBJ1-6	NA	NA	TGTGCCAGCAGTCTTCTCCGGGACGCGCGCGGGGTTCGATCCCTCCACTTT	CASSLLRDARGVRSLHF
TRBV7-2	TRBJ1-1	NA	NA	TGTGCCAGCAGCCCGCTAGGCGCCAACACTGAAGCTTTCTTT	CASSPLGANTEAFF
TRBV29-1	TRBJ1-2	NA	NA	TGCAGTATATGGGACATAAGGGACTATGGCTACACCTTC	CSIWDIRDYGYTF